This TCR beta chain was captured by sequencing in a study of blood T cell repertoires in COVID-19. Looking at the study overall: Samples came from the United States, Italy and Spain, spanning acute and convalescent COVID-19. T cells, B-cell-depleted T cells, or PBMCs provided the cDNA or gDNA that served as material.

Data came from immunoSEQ multiplex PCR; TCRdb stores just in-frame clones and leaves some out. The sample gives about 67,000 clones, approximately 90% of which show up once; around 1.3% is in the top ten. The sample holds a few counts of this clone. Other DNA sequences within the sample encode an identical CDR3. The TCR originated in a woman aged 55 to 70 with acute or convalescent COVID-19. Input material: peripheral blood.

The CDR3 DNA is TGTGCCAGCAGTGAAGGGGCTTCGCGACAGCCCCAGCATTTT. It codes for CASSEGASRQPQHF. The gene calls are TRBV6-1 and TRBJ1-5; D is unclear. In germline, CDR1 is MNHNS, CDR2 SASEGT. The CDR3 has 14 residues. The V gene lost 1 base and the J gene lost 7 bases, with 11 bases spanning the gap.